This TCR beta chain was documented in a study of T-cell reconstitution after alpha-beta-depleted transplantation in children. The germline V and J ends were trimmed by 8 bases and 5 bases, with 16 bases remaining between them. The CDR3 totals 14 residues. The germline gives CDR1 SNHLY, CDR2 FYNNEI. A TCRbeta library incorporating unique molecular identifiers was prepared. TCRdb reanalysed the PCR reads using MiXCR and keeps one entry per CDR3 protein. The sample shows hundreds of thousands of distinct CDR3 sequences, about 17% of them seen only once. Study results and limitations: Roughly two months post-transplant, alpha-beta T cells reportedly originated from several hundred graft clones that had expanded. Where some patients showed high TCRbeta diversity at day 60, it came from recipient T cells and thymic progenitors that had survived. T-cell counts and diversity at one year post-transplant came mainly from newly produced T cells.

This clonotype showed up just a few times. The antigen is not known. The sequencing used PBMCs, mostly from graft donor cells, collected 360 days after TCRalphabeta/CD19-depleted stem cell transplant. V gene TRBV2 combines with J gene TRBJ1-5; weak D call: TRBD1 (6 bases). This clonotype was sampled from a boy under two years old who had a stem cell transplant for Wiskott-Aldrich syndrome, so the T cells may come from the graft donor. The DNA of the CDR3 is TGTGCCAGCGGGGGCAGGGATGGGTATCAGCCCCAGCATTTT. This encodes CASGGRDGYQPQHF. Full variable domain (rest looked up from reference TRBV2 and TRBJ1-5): EPEVTQTPSHQVTQMGQEVILRCVPISNHLYFYWYRQILGQKVEFLVSFYNNEISEKSEIFDDQFSVERPDGSNFTLKIRSTKLEDSAMYFCASGGRDGYQPQHFGDGTRLSIL.